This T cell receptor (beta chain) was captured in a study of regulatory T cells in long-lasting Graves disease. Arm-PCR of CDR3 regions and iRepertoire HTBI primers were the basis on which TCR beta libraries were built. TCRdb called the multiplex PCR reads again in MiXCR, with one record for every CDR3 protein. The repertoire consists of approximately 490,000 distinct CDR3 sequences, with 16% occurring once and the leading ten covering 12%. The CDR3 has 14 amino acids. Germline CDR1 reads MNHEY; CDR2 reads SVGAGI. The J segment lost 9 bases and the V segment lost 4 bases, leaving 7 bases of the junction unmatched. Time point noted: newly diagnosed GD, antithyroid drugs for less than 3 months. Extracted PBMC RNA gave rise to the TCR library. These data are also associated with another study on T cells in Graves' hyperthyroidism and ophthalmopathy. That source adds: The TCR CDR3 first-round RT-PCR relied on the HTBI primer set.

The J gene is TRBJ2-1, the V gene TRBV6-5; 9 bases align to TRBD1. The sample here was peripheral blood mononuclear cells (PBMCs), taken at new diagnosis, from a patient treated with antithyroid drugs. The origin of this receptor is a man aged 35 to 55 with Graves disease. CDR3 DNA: TGTGCCAGCAGTTCCGGGACAGGGAAGGGTGAGCAGTTCTTC. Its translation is CASSSGTGKGEQFF.